Only a few counts were recorded for the clone carrying this T cell receptor beta chain. The data are from a study of blood T cell repertoires in COVID-19. Background on the study: There were acute and convalescent COVID-19 samples, and they came from the United States, Italy and Spain. The cDNA or gDNA used as material had been derived from T cells, B-cell-depleted T cells, or PBMCs.

In the source study's methods: Nucleated cell number was recorded as an estimate derived from reference gene primer amplification. Measured with immunoSEQ multiplex PCR; TCRdb has only the in-frame clones, and not every one. V and J calls and clone size are those listed in that table; D and trimming were worked out from the DNA. Of 210,000 or so clones listed, about nine tenths are singletons. Germline V CDR1 and CDR2: SQVTM, ANQGSEA. V lost 7 bases and J 0 bases, leaving 13 bases between the germline ends. This CDR3 contains 13 residues. The chain joins TRBV29-1 to TRBJ2-7, with D maybe TRBD2 (6 bases). Input material: peripheral blood. This sequence originates from a man aged 40-55 years with acute or convalescent COVID-19. The CDR3 nucleotides read TGCAGCGCCCGACTAGAGAGCTCCTACGAGCAGTACTTC. Translated, it gives CSARLESSYEQYF.